This T cell receptor (beta chain) comes out of a study of CD4 T cells in relation to SARS-CoV-2 and coronaviruses. Sequencing used immunoSEQ multiplex PCR; TCRdb keeps in-frame clones, though not all of them. The table includes roughly 25,000 clones, more than 65% detected once. V was trimmed by 1 base and J by 8 bases, leaving 14 bases between them. The CDR3 consists of 14 residues. Looked up from germline, CDR1 is SEHNR and CDR2 is FQNEAQ (reference sequence). Unexposed donor CD4+ T cells date from about 2011-2019, before the COVID-19 pandemic. After roughly ten days of culture, CD4+ T cells were isolated. On days 3 and 7, cultures got half fresh IL-2 medium. As to this clone: The antigen is undetermined.

This receptor was taken from a human donor in good health. The material sequenced was CD4+ T cells from PBMCs, cultured in vitro. This chain links TRBV7-9 with TRBJ1-2; the D is unclear. In nucleotides, the CDR3 is TGTGCCAGCAGCTTAGTTCCGGGATCCTACGGCTACACCTTC. Encoded protein: CASSLVPGSYGYTF. Full variable domain (outside the CDR3, taken from reference TRBV7-9 and TRBJ1-2): DTGVSQNPRHKITKRGQNVTFRCDPISEHNRLYWYRQTLGQGPEFLTYFQNEAQLEKSRLLSDRFSAERPKGSFSTLEIQRTEQGDSAMYLCASSLVPGSYGYTFGSGTRLTVV.